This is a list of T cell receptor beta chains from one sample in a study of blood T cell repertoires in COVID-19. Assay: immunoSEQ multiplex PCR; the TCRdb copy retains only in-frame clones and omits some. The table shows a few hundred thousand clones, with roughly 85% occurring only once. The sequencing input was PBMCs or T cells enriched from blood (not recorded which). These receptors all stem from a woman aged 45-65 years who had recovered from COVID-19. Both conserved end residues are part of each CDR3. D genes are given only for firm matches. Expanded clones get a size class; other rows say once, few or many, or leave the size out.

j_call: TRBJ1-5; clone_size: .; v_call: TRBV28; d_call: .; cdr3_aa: CASSLSRGGGNQPQHF; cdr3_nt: TGTGCCAGCAGTTTATCTCGCGGCGGCGGAAATCAGCCCCAGCATTTT
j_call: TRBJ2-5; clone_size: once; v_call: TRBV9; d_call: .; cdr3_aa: CASSVQQAQETQYF; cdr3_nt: TGTGCCAGCAGCGTACAGCAGGCCCAAGAGACCCAGTACTTC
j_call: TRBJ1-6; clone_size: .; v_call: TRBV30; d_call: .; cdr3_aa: CAWKGVAYNSPLHF; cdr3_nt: TGTGCCTGGAAGGGGGTCGCCTATAATTCACCCCTCCACTTT
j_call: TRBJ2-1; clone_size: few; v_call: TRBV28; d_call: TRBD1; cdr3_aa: CASRPGQGSPYNEQFF; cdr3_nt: TGTGCCAGCAGACCCGGACAGGGATCGCCCTACAATGAGCAGTTCTTC
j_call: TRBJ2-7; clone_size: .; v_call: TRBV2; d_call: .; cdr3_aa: CASEDSYEQYF; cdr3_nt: TGTGCCAGTGAAGACAGCTACGAGCAGTACTTC
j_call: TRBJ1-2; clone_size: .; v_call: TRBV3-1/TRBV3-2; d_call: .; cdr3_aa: CASSQESGNYGYTF; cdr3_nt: TGTGCCAGCAGCCAAGAATCAGGGAACTATGGCTACACCTTC
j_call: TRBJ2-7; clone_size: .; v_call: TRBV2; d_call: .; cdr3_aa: CASSEQSLEQYF; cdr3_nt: TGTGCCAGCAGTGAACAGTCCCTCGAGCAGTACTTC
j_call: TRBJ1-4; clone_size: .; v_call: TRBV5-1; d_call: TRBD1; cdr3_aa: CASSTSGTALNEKLFF; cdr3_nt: TGCGCCAGCAGCACTTCCGGGACAGCTCTTAATGAAAAACTGTTTTTT
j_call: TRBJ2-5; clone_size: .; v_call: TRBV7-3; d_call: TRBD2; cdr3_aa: CASSTNLAGGLETQYF; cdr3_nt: TGTGCCAGCAGCACCAACCTAGCGGGGGGGCTAGAGACCCAGTACTTC
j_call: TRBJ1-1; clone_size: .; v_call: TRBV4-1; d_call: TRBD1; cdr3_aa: CASRPTGTANTEAFF; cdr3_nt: TGCGCCAGCAGACCAACCGGGACAGCGAACACTGAAGCTTTCTTT
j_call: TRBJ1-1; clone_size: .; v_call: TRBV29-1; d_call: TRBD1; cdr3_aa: CSVEQGGNTEAFF; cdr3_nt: TGCAGCGTTGAACAGGGGGGTAACACTGAAGCTTTCTTT
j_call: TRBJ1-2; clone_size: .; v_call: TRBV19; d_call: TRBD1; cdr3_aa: CATHGAGTGERYGYTF; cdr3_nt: TGTGCCACCCACGGAGCCGGGACAGGAGAACGCTATGGCTACACCTTC
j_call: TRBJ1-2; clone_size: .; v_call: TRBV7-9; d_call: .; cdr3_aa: CASSPPGTPGGYTF; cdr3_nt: TGTGCCAGCAGCCCACCCGGGACACCGGGAGGCTACACCTTC
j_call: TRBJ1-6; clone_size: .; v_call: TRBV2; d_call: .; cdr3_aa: CASSKTGSSYNSPLHF; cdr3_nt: TGTGCCAGCAGTAAGACGGGAAGCTCCTATAATTCACCCCTCCACTTT
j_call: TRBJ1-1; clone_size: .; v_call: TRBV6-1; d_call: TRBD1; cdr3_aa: CASSETGGEGTEAFF; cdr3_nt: TGTGCCAGCAGTGAGACAGGGGGCGAGGGTACTGAAGCTTTCTTT
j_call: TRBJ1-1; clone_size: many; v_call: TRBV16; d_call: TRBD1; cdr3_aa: CASSPRRGQGSRTEAFF; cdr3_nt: TGTGCCAGCAGCCCCCGGCGGGGACAGGGATCTCGGACTGAAGCTTTCTTT
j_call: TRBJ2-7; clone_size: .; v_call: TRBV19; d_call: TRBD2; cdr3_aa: CASSYSGGTYEQYF; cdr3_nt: TGTGCCAGTAGTTATAGCGGGGGAACCTACGAGCAGTACTTC
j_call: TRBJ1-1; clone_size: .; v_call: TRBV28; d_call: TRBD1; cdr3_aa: CASSPMTGLNTEAFF; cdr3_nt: TGTGCCAGCAGTCCTATGACAGGGTTGAACACTGAAGCTTTCTTT
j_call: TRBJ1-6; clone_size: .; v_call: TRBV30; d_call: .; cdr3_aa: CAWKERGYNSPLHF; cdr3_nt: TGTGCCTGGAAGGAAAGGGGCTACAATTCACCCCTCCACTTT
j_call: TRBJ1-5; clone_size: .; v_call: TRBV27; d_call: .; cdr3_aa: CASSLRRDTLHF; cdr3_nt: TGTGCCAGCAGTCTACGTCGCGACACTTTGCATTTT
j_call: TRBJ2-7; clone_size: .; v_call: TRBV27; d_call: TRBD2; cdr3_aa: CASSSSSGRYAEQYF; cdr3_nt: TGTGCCAGCAGTTCATCTAGCGGGAGATATGCCGAGCAGTACTTC
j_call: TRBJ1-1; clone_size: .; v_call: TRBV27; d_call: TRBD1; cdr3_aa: CASSARGQGARGPEAFF; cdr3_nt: TGTGCCAGCAGTGCTCGTGGACAGGGGGCCAGGGGGCCTGAAGCTTTCTTT
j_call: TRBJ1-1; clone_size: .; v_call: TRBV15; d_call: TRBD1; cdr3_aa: CATSITGGTEAFF; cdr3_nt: TGTGCCACCAGCATTACAGGGGGCACTGAAGCTTTCTTT
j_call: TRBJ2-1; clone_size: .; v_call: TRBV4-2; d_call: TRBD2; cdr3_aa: CASSQASREAGNNEQFF; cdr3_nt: TGTGCCAGCAGCCAAGCCTCCCGGGAGGCGGGTAACAATGAGCAGTTCTTC
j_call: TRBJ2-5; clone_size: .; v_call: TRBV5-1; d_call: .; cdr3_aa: CASSLARLSQETQYF; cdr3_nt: TGCGCCAGCAGCTTGGCCCGGTTGTCACAAGAGACCCAGTACTTC
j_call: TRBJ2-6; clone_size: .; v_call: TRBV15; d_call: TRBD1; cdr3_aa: CATSRSGQGAGANVLTF; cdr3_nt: TGTGCCACCAGCAGATCCGGACAGGGGGCTGGGGCCAACGTCCTGACTTTC
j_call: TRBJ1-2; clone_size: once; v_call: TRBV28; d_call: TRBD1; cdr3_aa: CASSQQGLAYGYTF; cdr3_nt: TGTGCCAGCAGCCAACAGGGGCTCGCCTATGGCTACACCTTC
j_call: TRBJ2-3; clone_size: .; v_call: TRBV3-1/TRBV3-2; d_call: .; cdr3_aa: CASSRDFDTDTQYF; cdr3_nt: TGTGCCAGCAGCCGGGACTTCGACACAGATACGCAGTATTTT
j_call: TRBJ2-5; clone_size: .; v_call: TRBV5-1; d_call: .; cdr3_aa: CASSLVGGETQYF; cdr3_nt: TGCGCCAGCAGCTTGGTTGGGGGGGAGACCCAGTACTTC
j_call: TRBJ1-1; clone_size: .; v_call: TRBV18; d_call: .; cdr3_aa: CASSPRRLLNTEAFF; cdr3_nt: TGTGCCAGCTCACCAAGGAGACTCCTGAACACTGAAGCTTTCTTT
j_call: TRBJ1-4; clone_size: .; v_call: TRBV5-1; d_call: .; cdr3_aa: CASSGQGSGNEKLFF; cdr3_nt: TGCGCCAGCAGCGGTCAAGGGTCGGGGAATGAAAAACTGTTTTTT
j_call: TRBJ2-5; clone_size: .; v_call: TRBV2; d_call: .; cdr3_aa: CATQVGTYQETQYF; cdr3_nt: TGTGCCACCCAGGTGGGGACATACCAAGAGACCCAGTACTTC
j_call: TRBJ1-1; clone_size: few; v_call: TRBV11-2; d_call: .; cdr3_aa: CASSHGQKFTEAFF; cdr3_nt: TGTGCCAGCAGCCATGGACAGAAGTTCACTGAAGCTTTCTTT
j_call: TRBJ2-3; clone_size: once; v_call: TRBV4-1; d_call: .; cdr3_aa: CASSQAGGRASGTDTQYF; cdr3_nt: TGCGCCAGCAGCCAAGCGGGGGGCCGAGCATCCGGCACAGATACGCAGTATTTT
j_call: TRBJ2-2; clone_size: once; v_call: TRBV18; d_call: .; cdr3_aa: CASSPYPAGNTGELFF; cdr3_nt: TGTGCCAGCTCACCATACCCGGCAGGGAACACCGGGGAGCTGTTTTTT
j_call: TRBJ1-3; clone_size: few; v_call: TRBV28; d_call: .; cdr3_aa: CASSSPGGGRGNTIYF; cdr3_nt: TGTGCCAGCAGTTCCCCGGGTGGAGGACGAGGAAACACCATATATTTT
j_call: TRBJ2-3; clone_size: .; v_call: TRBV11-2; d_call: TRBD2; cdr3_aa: CASTMTPETSRYF; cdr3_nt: TGTGCCAGCACCATGACCCCAGAGACTAGCAGGTATTTT
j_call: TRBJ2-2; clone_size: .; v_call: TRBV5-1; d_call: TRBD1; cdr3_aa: CASRFVGTGGSGELFF; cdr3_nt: TGCGCCAGCAGATTTGTCGGCACAGGGGGTTCCGGGGAGCTGTTTTTT
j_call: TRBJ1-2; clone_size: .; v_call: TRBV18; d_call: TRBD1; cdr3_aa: CASSPVQGNYGYTF; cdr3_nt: TGTGCCAGCTCACCTGTACAGGGGAACTATGGCTACACCTTC
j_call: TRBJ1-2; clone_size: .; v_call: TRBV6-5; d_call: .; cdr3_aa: CASSYPGGYGYTF; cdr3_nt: TGTGCCAGCAGTTACCCGGGGGGATATGGCTACACCTTC
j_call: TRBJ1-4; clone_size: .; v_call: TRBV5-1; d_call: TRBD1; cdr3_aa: CASSLGGGVYEKLFF; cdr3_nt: TGCGCCAGCAGCTTGGGAGGGGGCGTGTATGAAAAACTGTTTTTT
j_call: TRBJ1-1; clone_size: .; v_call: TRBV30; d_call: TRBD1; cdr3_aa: CAWSRKGAGDTEAFF; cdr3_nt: TGTGCCTGGAGTCGGAAGGGGGCAGGGGACACTGAAGCTTTCTTT
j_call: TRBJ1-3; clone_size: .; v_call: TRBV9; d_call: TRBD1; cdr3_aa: CASSVGGTDSSGNTIYF; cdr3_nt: TGTGCCAGCAGCGTAGGCGGGACAGATTCCTCTGGAAACACCATATATTTT
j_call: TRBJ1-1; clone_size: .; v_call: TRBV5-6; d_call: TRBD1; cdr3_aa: CASSLFGTAGAFF; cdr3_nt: TGTGCCAGCAGCTTGTTTGGGACAGCCGGGGCTTTCTTT
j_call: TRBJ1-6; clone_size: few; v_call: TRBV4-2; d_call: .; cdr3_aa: CASSQELKTGSPLHF; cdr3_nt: TGTGCCAGCAGCCAAGAACTAAAAACGGGTTCACCCCTCCACTTT
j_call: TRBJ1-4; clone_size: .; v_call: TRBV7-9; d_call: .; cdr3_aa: CASSLAGGEKLFF; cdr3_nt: TGTGCCAGCAGCTTAGCCGGCGGTGAAAAACTGTTTTTT
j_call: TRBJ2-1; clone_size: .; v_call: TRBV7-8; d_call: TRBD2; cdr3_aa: CASSSGLAGGTEYNEQFF; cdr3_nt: TGTGCCAGCAGCTCGGGACTAGCGGGAGGGACTGAGTACAATGAGCAGTTCTTC
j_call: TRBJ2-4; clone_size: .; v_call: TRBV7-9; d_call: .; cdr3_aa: CASSPQGGSTKNIQYF; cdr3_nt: TGTGCCAGCAGCCCTCAAGGGGGTTCAACCAAAAACATTCAGTACTTC
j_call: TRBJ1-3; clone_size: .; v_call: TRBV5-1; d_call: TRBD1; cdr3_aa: CASSARDRRLLLSGNTIYF; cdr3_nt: TGCGCCAGCAGCGCCCGGGACAGGCGCCTTTTACTCTCTGGAAACACCATATATTTT
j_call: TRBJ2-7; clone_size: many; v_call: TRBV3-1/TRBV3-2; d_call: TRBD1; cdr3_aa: CASSPTGQGAYEQYF; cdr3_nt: TGTGCCAGCAGCCCGACGGGACAGGGGGCCTACGAGCAGTACTTC
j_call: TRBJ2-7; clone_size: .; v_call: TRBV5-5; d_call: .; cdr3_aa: CASSHRGTQDYEQYF; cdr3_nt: TGTGCCAGCAGCCACCGAGGGACTCAAGACTACGAGCAGTACTTC
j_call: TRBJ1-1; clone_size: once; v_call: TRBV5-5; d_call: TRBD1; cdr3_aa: CASSSQGGLNTEAFF; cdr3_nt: TGTGCCAGCAGCTCGCAGGGGGGACTTAACACTGAAGCTTTCTTT
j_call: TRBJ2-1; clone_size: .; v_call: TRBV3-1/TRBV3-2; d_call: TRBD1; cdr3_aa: CASSPRTGRNNEQFF; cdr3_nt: TGTGCCAGCAGCCCCCGGACAGGTCGCAACAATGAGCAGTTCTTC